This T cell receptor (beta chain) came from a study of CD8 T cell repertoires and HIV-1 epitope variants. As for the study in general: Each of Twenty-five Gag and Nef epitope peptides stimulated a separate culture. The baseline condition was 1M T cells left uncultured.

CDR1 MNHEY and CDR2 SMNVEV come from the germline V gene (reference sequence). The CDR3 totals 16 residues. V was pared by 0 bases and J by 4 bases, with 15 bases between. Libraries were prepared by immunoSEQ multiplex PCR; TCRdb keeps only in-frame clonotypes and omits some of them. Of about 4,800 clones listed, about 66% were seen once; the top ten hold 42%. This clone has just a few counts. Its antigen remains unidentified. The sequencing sample was made of cultured CD8+ T cells derived from PBMCs. The sequence was obtained from a male donor with HIV. V is TRBV27 and J is TRBJ1-2; possibly TRBD1 for D (5 bases). CDR3 protein: CASSLSAGSQIYGYTF. The CDR3 nucleotides are TGTGCCAGCAGTTTATCGGCAGGGAGTCAAATCTATGGCTACACCTTC.